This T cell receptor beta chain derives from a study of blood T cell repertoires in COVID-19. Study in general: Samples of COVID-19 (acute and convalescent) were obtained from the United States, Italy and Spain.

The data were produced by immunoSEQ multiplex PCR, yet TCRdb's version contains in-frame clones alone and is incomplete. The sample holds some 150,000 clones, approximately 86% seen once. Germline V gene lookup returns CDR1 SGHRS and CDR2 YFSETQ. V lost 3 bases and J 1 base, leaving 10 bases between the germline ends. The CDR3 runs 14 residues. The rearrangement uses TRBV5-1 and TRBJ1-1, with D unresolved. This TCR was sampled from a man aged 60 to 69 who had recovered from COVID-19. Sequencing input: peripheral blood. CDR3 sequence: CASSSTTGNTEAFF. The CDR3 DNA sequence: TGCGCCAGCAGCTCGACGACGGGGAACACTGAAGCTTTCTTT.